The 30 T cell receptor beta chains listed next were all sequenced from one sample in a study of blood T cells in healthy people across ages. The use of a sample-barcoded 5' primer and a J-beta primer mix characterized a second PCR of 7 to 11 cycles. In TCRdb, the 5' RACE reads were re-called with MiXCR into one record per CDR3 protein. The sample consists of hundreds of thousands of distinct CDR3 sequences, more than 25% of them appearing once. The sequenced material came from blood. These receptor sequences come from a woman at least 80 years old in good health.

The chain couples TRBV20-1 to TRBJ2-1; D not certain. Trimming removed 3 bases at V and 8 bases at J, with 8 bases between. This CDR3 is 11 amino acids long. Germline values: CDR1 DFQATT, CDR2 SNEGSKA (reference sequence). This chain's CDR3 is CSASSSDEQFF. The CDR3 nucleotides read TGCAGTGCTAGTAGCTCCGATGAGCAGTTCTTC.

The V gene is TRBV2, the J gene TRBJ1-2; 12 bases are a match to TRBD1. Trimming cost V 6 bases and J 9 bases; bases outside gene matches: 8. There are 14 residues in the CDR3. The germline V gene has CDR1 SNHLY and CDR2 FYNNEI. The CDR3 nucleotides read TGTGCCAGCAGCGGGGGACAGGGGGCGATTTGCTACACCTTC. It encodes CASSGGQGAICYTF.

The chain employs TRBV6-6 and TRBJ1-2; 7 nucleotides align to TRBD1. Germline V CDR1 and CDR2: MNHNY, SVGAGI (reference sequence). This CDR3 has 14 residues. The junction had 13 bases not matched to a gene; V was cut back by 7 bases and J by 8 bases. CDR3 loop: CASTLEGQRPGYTF. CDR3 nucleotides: TGTGCCAGCACCCTGGAGGGACAGAGGCCGGGCTACACCTTC.

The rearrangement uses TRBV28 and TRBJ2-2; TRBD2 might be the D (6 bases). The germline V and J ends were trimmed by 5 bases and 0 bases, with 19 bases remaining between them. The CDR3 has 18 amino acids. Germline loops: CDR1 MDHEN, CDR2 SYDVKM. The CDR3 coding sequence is TGTGCCAGCAGTACATATCACGGGGGTCAAGCGAACACCGGGGAGCTGTTTTTT. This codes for CASSTYHGGQANTGELFF.

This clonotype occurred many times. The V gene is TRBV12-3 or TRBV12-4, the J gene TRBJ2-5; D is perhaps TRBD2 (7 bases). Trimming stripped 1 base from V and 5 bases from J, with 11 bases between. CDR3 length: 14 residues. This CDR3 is CASSLVGGPETQYF. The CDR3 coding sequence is TGTGCCAGCAGTTTAGTGGGGGGGCCGGAGACCCAGTACTTC.

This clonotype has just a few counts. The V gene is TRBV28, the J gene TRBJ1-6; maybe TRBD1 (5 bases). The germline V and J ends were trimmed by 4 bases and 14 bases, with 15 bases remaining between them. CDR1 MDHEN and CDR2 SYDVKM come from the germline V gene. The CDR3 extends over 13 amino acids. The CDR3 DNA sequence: TGTGCCAGCAGTTCCCGGGACTCCCGTACCCTCCACTTT. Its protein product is CASSSRDSRTLHF.

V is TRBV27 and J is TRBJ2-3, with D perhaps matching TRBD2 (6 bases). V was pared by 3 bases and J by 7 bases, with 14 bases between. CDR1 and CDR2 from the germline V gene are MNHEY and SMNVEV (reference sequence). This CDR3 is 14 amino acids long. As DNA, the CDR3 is TGTGCCAGCAGTTTCCTAGCGAGGGGTTATACGCAGTATTTT. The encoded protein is CASSFLARGYTQYF.

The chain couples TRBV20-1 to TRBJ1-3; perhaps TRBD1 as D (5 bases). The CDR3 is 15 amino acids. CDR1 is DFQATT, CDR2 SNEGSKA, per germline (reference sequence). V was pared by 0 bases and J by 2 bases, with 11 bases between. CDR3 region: CSARDGGSAGNTIYF. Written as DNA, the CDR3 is TGCAGTGCTAGAGATGGGGGGTCGGCTGGAAACACCATATATTTT.

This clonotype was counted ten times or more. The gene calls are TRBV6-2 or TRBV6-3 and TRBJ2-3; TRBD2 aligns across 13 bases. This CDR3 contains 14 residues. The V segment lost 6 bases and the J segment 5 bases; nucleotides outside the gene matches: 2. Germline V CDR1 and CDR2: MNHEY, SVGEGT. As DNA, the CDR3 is TGTGCCAGCAGACTAGCGGGGGGGAGAGATACGCAGTATTTT. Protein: CASRLAGGRDTQYF.

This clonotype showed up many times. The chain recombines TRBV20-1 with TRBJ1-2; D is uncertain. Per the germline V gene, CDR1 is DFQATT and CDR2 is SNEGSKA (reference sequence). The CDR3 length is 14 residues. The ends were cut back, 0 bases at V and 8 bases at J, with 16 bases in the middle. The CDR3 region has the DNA TGCAGTGCTAGAGATTCAGCCTATCCACGCGGCTACACCTTC. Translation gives CSARDSAYPRGYTF.

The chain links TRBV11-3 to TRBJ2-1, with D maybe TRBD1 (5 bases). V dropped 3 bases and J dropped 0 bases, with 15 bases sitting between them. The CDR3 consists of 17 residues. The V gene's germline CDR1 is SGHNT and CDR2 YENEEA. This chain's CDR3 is CASSLVKGLSSYNEQFF. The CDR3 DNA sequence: TGTGCCAGCAGCTTGGTAAAGGGGCTAAGCTCCTACAATGAGCAGTTCTTC.

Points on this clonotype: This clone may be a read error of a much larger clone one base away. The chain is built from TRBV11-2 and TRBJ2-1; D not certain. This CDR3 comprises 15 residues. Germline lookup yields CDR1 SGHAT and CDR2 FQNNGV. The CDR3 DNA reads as TGTGCCAGCAGCCCCCTATATGGCTCCTACAGTGAGCAGTTCTTC. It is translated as CASSPLYGSYSEQFF.

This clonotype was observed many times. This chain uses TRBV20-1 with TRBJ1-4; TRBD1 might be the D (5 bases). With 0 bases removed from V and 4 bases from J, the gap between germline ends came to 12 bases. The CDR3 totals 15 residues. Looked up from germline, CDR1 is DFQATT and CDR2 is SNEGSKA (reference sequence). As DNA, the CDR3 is TGCAGTGCTAGAGAGTCAGGAGGGGTTAATGAAAAACTGTTTTTT. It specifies CSARESGGVNEKLFF.

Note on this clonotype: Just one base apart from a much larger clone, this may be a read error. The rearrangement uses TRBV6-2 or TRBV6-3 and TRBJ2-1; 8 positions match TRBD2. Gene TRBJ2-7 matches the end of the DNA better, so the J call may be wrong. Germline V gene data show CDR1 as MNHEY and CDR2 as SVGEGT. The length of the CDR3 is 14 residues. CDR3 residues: CASSNSGGMGEQYF. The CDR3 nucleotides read TGTGCCAGCAGTAACTCGGGGGGGATGGGTGAGCAGTACTTC.

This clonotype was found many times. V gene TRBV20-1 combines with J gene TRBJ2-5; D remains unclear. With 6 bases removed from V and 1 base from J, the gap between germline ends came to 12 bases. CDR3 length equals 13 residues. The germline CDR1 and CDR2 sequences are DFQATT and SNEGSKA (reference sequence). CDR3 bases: TGCAGTGCCCAAAAGAGCCCCCAAGAGACCCAGTACTTC. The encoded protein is CSAQKSPQETQYF.

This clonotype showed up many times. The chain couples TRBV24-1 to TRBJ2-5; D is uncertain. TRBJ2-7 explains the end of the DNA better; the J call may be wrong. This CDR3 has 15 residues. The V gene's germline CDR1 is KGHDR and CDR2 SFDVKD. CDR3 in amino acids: CATSDSPERGPEQYF. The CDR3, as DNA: TGTGCCACCAGTGATTCGCCGGAAAGAGGCCCCGAGCAGTACTTC.

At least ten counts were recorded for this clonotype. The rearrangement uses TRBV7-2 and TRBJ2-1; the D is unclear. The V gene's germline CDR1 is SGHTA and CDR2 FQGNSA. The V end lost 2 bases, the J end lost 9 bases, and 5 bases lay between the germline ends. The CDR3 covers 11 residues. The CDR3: CASSLQSEQFF. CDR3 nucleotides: TGTGCCAGCAGCTTACAATCTGAGCAGTTCTTC.

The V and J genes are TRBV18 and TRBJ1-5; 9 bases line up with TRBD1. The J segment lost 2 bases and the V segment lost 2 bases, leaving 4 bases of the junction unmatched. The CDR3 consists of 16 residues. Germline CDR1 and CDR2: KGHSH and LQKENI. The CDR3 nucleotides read TGTGCCAGCTCACCAAACAGGGGGCACGGCAATCAGCCCCAGCATTTT. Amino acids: CASSPNRGHGNQPQHF.

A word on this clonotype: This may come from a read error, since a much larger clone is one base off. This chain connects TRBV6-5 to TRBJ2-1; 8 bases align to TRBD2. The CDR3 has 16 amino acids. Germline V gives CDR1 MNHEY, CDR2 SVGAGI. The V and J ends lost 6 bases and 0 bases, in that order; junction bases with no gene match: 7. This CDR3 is CASSQRGLGSYNEQFF. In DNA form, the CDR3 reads TGTGCCAGCAGCCAGCGGGGGCTGGGCTCCTACAATGAGCAGTTCTTC.

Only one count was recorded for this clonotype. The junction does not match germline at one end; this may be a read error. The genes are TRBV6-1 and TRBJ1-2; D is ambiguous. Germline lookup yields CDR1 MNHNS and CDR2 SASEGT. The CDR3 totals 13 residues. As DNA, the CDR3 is TGTGCCGGCAGTGAAGTAGCCCTTCGGGGCTACACCTTC. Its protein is CAGSEVALRGYTF.

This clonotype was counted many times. The CDR3 protein is CASSLDRLESINYGYTF. CDR3 coding DNA: TGTGCCAGCAGCTTAGACCGTCTCGAATCCATTAACTATGGCTACACCTTC. The chain combines TRBV7-2 with TRBJ1-2, with unresolved D. The ends were cut back, 1 base at V and 1 base at J, with 16 bases in the middle. The CDR3 is 17 amino acids. CDR1 and CDR2 from the germline V gene are SGHTA and FQGNSA.

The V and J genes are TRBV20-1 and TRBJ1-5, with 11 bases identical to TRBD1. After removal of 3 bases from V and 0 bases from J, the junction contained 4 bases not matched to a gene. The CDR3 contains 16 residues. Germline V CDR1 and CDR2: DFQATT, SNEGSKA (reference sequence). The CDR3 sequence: CSARDRGLYSNQPQHF. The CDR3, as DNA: TGCAGTGCTAGGGACAGGGGGCTGTATAGCAATCAGCCCCAGCATTTT.

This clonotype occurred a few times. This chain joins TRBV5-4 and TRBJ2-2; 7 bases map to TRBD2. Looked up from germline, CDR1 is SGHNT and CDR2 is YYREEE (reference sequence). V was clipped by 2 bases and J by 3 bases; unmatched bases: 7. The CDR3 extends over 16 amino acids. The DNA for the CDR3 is TGTGCCAGCAGCTTCGGGACTACAAGACACACCGGGGAGCTGTTTTTT. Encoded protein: CASSFGTTRHTGELFF. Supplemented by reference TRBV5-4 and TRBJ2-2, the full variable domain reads ETGVTQSPTHLIKTRGQQVTLRCSSQSGHNTVSWYQQALGQGPQFIFQYYREEENGRGNFPPRFSGLQFPNYSSELNVNALELDDSALYLCASSFGTTRHTGELFFGEGSRLTVL.

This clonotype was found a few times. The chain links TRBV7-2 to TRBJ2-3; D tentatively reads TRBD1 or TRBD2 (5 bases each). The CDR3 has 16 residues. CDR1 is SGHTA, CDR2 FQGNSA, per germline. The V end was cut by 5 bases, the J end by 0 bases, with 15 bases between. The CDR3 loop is CASSRGDGPSTDTQYF. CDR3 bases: TGTGCCAGCAGCCGAGGGGACGGTCCGAGCACAGATACGCAGTATTTT.

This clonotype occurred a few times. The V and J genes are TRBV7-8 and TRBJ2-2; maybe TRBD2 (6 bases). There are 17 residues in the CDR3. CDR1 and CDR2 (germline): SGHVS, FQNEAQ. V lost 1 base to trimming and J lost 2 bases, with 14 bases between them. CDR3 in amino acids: CASSLVRVADNTGELFF. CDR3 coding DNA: TGTGCCAGCAGCTTAGTTCGGGTAGCGGATAACACCGGGGAGCTGTTTTTT.

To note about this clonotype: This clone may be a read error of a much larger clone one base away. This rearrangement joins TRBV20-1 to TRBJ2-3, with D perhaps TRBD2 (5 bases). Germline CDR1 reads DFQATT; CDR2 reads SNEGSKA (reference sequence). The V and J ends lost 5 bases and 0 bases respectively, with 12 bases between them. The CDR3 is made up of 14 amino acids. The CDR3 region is CSAARRASTDTQYF. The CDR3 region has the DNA TGCAGTGCTGCGAGGCGGGCGAGCACAGATACGCAGTATTTT.

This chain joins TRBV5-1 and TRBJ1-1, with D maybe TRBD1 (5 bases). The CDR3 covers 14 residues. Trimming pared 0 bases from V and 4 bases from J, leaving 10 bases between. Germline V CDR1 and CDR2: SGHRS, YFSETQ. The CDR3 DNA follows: TGCGCCAGCAGCTTGGCCTCAGGGCCCACTGAAGCTTTCTTT. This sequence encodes CASSLASGPTEAFF.

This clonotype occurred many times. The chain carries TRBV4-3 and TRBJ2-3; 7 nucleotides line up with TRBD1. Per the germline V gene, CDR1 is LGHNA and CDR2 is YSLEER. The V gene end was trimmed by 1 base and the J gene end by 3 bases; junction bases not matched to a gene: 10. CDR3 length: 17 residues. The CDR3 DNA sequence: TGCGCCAGCAGCCAAGCAAACAGGGGATTGGGGACAGATACGCAGTATTTT. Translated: CASSQANRGLGTDTQYF.

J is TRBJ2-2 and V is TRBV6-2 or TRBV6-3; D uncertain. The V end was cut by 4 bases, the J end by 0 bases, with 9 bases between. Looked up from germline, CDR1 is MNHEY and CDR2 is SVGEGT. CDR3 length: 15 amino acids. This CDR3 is CASSLDHANTGELFF. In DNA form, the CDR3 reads TGTGCCAGCAGTTTGGACCACGCGAACACCGGGGAGCTGTTTTTT.

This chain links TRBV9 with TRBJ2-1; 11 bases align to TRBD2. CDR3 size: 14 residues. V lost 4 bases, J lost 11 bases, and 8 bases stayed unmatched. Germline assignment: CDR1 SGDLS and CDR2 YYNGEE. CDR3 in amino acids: CASSPSGGSNKQFF. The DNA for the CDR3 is TGTGCCAGCAGCCCTAGCGGGGGGTCGAATAAGCAGTTCTTC.